This TCR beta chain was observed in a study of T cell responses to AZD1222 COVID-19 vaccine. Germline CDR1 and CDR2: KGHDR and SFDVKD. The CDR3 runs to 17 residues. V lost 4 bases, J lost 5 bases, and 20 bases lay in between. The table came from immunoSEQ multiplex PCR; TCRdb's copy has only in-frame clones and leaves some out. Of more than 100,000 clones in the sample, approximately 90% were seen once. The receptor was isolated from an adult who received the AZD1222 COVID-19 vaccine. Source: peripheral blood, taken 28 days after the second AZD1222 dose. This chain links TRBV24-1 with TRBJ1-5; D call uncertain. The CDR3 loop reads CATSDSSGRSFYQPQHF. The CDR3 bases are TGTGCCACCAGTGACAGTTCGGGCAGGTCATTTTATCAGCCCCAGCATTTT.